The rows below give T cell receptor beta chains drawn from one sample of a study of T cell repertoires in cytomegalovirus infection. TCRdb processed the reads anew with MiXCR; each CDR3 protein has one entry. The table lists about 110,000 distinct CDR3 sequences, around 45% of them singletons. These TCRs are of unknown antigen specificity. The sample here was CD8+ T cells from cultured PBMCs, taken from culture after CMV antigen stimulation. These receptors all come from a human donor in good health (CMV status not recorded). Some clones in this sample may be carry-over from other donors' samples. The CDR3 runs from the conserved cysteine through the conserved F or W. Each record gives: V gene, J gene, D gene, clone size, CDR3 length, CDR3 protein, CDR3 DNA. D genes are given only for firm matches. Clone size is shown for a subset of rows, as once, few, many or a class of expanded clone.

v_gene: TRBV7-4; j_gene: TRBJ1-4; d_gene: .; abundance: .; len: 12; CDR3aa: CASSFGGEKLFF; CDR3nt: TGTGCCAGCAGCTTTGGGGGGGAAAAACTGTTTTTT
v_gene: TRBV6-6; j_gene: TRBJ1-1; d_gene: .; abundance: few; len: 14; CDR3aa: CASIPPGFQTEAFF; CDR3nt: TGTGCCAGCATCCCACCGGGGTTTCAAACTGAAGCTTTCTTT
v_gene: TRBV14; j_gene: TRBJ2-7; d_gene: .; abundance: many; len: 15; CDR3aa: CASSQYTSNSYEQYF; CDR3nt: TGTGCCAGCAGCCAATATACTTCTAACTCCTACGAGCAGTACTTC
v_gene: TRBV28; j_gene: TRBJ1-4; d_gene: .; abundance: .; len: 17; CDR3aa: CASSFNPNLTDNEKLFF; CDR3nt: TGTGCCAGCAGTTTCAATCCAAATCTCACCGACAATGAAAAACTGTTTTTT
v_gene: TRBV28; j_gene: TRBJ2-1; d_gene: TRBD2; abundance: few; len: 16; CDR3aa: CASSLTPSGGNNEQFF; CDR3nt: TGTGCCAGCAGTTTGACTCCTAGCGGGGGGAACAATGAGCAGTTCTTC
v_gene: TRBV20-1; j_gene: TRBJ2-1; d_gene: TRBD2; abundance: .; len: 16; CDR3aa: CSARSGGAGGFNEQFF; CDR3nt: TGCAGTGCTAGATCCGGAGGAGCGGGGGGTTTCAATGAGCAGTTCTTC
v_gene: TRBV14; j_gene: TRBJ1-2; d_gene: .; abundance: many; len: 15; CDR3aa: CASSQDEVDGYGYTF; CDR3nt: TGTGCCAGCAGCCAAGATGAAGTGGACGGATATGGCTACACCTTC
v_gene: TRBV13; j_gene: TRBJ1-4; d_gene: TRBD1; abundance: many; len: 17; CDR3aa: CASSPFWTGEGNEKLFF; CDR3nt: TGTGCCAGCAGCCCCTTTTGGACAGGGGAGGGTAATGAAAAACTGTTTTTT
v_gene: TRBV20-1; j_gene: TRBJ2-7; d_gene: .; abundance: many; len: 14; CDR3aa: CSARDLGSTYEQYF; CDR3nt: TGCAGTGCTAGAGATCTGGGCAGTACCTACGAGCAGTACTTC
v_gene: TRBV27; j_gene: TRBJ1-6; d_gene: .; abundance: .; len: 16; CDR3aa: CASSSQASSYNSPLHF; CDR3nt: TGTGCCAGCAGTTCTCAGGCGAGCTCCTATAATTCACCCCTCCACTTT
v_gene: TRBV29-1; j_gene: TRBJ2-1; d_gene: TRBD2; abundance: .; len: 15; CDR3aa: CSVEDLTSGGYEQFF; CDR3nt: TGCAGCGTTGAAGATCTGACTAGCGGGGGGTATGAGCAGTTCTTC
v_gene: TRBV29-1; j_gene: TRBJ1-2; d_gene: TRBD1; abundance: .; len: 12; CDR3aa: CSVDEGAHGYTF; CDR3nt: TGCAGCGTTGATGAGGGGGCTCATGGCTACACCTTC
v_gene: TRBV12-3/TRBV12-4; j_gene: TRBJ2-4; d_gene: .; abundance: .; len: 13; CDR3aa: CASSPGFENIQYF; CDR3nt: TGTGCCAGCAGCCCGGGATTCGAAAACATTCAGTACTTC
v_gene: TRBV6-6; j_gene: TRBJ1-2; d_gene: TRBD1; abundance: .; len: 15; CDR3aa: CASSSDRGLSRGYTF; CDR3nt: TGTGCCAGCAGCTCAGACAGGGGCCTTAGTCGGGGCTACACCTTC
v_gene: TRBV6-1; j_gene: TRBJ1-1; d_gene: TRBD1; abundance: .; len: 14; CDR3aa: CASSYPGQGARAFF; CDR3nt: TGTGCCAGCAGTTACCCCGGACAGGGGGCCCGAGCTTTCTTT
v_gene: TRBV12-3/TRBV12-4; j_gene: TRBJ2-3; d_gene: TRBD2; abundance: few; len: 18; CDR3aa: CASSLAQGLAAKPDTQYF; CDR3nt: TGTGCCAGCAGTTTAGCGCAGGGACTAGCGGCTAAACCAGATACGCAGTATTTT
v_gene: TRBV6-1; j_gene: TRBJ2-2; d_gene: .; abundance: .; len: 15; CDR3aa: CASRPSGTYTGELFF; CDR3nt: TGTGCCAGCAGGCCATCCGGGACCTACACCGGGGAGCTGTTTTTT
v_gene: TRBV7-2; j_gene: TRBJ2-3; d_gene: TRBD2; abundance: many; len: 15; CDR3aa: CASSLVAGAGDTQYF; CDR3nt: TGTGCCAGCAGCTTAGTAGCGGGGGCAGGAGATACGCAGTATTTT
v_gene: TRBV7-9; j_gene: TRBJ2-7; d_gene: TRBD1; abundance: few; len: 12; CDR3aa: CASSPDRVEQYF; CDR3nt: TGTGCCAGCAGCCCCGACAGGGTCGAGCAGTACTTC
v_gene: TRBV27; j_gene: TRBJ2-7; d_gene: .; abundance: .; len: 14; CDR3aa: CASSLSTDFYEQYF; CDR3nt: TGTGCCAGCAGTTTATCGACAGATTTTTACGAGCAGTACTTC
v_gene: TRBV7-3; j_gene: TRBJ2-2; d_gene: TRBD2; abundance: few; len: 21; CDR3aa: CASSLRGGGHSGTLNTGELFF; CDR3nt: TGTGCCAGCAGCTTAAGAGGCGGGGGTCACTCGGGGACCTTGAACACCGGGGAGCTGTTTTTT
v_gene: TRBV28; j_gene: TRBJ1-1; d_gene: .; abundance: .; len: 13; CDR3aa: CASSLQGRYEAFF; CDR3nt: TGTGCCAGCAGTTTACAGGGGCGCTATGAAGCTTTCTTT
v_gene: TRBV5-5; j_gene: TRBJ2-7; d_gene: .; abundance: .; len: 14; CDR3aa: CASSLNEGTYEQYF; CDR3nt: TGTGCCAGCAGCTTGAACGAGGGGACCTACGAGCAGTACTTC
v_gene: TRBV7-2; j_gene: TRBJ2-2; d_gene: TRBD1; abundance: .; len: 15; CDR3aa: CASSPGTVNTGELFF; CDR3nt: TGTGCCAGCAGCCCGGGGACAGTCAACACCGGGGAGCTGTTTTTT
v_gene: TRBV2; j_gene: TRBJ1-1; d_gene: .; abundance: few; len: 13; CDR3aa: CASSTWTGTEAFF; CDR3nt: TGTGCCAGCAGTACGTGGACGGGCACTGAAGCTTTCTTT
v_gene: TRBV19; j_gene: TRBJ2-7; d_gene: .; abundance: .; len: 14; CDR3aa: CASSSWDTSYEQYF; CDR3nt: TGTGCCAGTAGTTCCTGGGACACTTCCTACGAGCAGTACTTC
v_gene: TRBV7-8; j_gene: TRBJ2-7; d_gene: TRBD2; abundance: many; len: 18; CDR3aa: CASSLGFLAGAFSYEQYF; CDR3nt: TGTGCCAGCAGCTTAGGTTTTTTAGCGGGGGCGTTTTCCTACGAGCAGTACTTC
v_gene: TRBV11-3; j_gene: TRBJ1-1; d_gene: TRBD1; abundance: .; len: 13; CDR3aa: CASSRYRGTEAFF; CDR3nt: TGTGCCAGCAGCCGATACAGGGGCACTGAAGCTTTCTTT
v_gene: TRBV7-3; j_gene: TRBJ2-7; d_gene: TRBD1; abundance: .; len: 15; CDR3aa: CASSGQGYSSYEQYF; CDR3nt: TGTGCCAGCAGCGGACAGGGATACAGCTCTTACGAGCAGTACTTC
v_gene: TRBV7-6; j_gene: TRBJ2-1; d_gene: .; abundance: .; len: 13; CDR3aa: CASSRDPVNEQFF; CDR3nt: TGTGCCAGCAGCCGGGACCCGGTAAATGAGCAGTTCTTC
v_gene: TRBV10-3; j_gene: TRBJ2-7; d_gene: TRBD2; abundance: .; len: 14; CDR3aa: CAISVSGEIYEQYF; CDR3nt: TGTGCCATCAGTGTTAGCGGGGAAATCTACGAGCAGTACTTC
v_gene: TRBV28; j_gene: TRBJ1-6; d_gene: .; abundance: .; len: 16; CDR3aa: CASSILIGASNSPLHF; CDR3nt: TGTGCCAGCAGTATATTGATAGGAGCGTCCAATTCACCCCTCCACTTT
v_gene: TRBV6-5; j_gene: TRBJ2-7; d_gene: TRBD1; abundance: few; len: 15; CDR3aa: CASSYHGTAAYEQYF; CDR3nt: TGTGCCAGCAGTTACCACGGGACAGCAGCCTACGAGCAGTACTTC
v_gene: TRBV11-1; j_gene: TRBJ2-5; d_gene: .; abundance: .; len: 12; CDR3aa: CASSLTKETQYF; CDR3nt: TGTGCCAGCAGCTTAACGAAAGAGACCCAGTACTTC
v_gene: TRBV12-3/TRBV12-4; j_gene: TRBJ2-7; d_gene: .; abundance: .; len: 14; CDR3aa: CASSMLGPGIEQYF; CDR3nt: TGTGCCAGCAGCATGCTGGGACCGGGTATCGAGCAGTACTTC
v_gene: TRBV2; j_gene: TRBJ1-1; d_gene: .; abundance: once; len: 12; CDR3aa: CASRDLNTEAFF; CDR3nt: TGTGCCAGCCGAGACTTGAACACTGAAGCTTTCTTT
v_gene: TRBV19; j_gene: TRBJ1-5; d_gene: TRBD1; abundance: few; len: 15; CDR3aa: CATADRGFDNQPQHF; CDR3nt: TGTGCCACCGCGGACAGGGGATTTGACAATCAGCCCCAGCATTTT
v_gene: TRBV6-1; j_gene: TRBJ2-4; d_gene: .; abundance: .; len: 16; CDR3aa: CASSEVTDIAKNIQYF; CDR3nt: TGTGCCAGCAGTGAAGTGACAGACATAGCCAAAAACATTCAGTACTTC
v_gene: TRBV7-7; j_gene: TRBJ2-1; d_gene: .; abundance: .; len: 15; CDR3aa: CASSPLTGSEEGQFF; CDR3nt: TGTGCCAGCAGCCCATTGACAGGGTCCGAGGAGGGGCAGTTCTTC
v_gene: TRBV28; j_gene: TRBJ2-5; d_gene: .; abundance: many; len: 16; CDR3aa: CASSSERVDRQETQYF; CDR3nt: TGTGCCAGCAGTTCTGAACGGGTGGACCGCCAAGAGACCCAGTACTTC
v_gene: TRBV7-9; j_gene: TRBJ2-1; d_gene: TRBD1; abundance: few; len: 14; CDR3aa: CASSWGQASEEQFF; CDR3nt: TGTGCCAGCAGCTGGGGACAGGCTAGTGAAGAGCAGTTCTTC
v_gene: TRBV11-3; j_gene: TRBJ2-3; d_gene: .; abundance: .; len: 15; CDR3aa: CASSLEFGAADTQYF; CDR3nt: TGTGCCAGCAGCCTAGAGTTTGGGGCTGCAGATACGCAGTATTTT
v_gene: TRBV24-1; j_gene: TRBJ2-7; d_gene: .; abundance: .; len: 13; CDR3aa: CATSGGPFYEQYF; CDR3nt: TGTGCCACCAGTGGGGGCCCTTTCTACGAGCAGTACTTC
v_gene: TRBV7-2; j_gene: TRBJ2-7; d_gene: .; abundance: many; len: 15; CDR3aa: CASSLGWGGPYEQYF; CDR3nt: TGTGCCAGCAGCTTGGGGTGGGGGGGCCCCTACGAGCAGTACTTC
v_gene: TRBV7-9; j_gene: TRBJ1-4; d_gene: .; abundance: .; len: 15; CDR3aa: CASSHGTLMGEKLFF; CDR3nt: TGTGCCAGCAGCCACGGGACTCTAATGGGTGAAAAACTGTTTTTT
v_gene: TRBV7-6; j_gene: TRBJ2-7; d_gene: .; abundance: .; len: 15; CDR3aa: CASSRSGGSSYEQYF; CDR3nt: TGTGCCAGCAGCCGCTCCGGCGGTTCATCCTACGAGCAGTACTTC
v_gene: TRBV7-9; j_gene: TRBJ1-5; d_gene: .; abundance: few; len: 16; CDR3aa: CASSFWGVSGNQPQHF; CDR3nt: TGTGCCAGCAGCTTTTGGGGGGTGAGCGGCAATCAGCCCCAGCATTTT
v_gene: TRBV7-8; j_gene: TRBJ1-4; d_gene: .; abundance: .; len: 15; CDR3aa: CASSRPRLPNEKLFF; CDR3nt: TGTGCCAGCAGCCGGCCTAGGCTCCCTAATGAAAAACTGTTTTTT
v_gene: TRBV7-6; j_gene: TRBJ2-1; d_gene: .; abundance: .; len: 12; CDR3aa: CASSLIGDEQFF; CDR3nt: TGTGCCAGCAGCTTAATAGGCGATGAGCAGTTCTTC
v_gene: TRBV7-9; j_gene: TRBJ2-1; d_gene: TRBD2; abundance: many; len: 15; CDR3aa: CASSPETSGYNEQFF; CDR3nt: TGTGCCAGCAGCCCAGAGACTAGCGGATACAATGAGCAGTTCTTC